A single T cell receptor beta chain is shown here with its context. Antigen: not known. Via MiXCR, TCRdb re-called the 5' RACE reads, giving one row per CDR3 protein. The sample holds approximately 150,000 distinct CDR3 sequences, about 32% seen once. The sample is drawn from a study of CD8 T cells in ankylosing spondylitis. Notes on the study in general: In ankylosing spondylitis patients, matched synovial fluid reportedly showed significant enrichment of disease-linked clones.

The V end was cut by 1 base, the J end by 2 bases, with 9 bases between. CDR1 LGHNA and CDR2 YNFKEQ come from the germline V gene. This CDR3 comprises 15 residues. Input material: synovial fluid, either unsorted or a sorted T cell fraction (not recorded which). The chain is built from TRBV4-2 and TRBJ1-5; D unclear. The TCR was taken from a male donor with ankylosing spondylitis. CDR3 DNA: TGTGCCAGCAGCCAAGTTGGTATGGGCAATCAGCCCCAGCATTTT. Translation: CASSQVGMGNQPQHF.